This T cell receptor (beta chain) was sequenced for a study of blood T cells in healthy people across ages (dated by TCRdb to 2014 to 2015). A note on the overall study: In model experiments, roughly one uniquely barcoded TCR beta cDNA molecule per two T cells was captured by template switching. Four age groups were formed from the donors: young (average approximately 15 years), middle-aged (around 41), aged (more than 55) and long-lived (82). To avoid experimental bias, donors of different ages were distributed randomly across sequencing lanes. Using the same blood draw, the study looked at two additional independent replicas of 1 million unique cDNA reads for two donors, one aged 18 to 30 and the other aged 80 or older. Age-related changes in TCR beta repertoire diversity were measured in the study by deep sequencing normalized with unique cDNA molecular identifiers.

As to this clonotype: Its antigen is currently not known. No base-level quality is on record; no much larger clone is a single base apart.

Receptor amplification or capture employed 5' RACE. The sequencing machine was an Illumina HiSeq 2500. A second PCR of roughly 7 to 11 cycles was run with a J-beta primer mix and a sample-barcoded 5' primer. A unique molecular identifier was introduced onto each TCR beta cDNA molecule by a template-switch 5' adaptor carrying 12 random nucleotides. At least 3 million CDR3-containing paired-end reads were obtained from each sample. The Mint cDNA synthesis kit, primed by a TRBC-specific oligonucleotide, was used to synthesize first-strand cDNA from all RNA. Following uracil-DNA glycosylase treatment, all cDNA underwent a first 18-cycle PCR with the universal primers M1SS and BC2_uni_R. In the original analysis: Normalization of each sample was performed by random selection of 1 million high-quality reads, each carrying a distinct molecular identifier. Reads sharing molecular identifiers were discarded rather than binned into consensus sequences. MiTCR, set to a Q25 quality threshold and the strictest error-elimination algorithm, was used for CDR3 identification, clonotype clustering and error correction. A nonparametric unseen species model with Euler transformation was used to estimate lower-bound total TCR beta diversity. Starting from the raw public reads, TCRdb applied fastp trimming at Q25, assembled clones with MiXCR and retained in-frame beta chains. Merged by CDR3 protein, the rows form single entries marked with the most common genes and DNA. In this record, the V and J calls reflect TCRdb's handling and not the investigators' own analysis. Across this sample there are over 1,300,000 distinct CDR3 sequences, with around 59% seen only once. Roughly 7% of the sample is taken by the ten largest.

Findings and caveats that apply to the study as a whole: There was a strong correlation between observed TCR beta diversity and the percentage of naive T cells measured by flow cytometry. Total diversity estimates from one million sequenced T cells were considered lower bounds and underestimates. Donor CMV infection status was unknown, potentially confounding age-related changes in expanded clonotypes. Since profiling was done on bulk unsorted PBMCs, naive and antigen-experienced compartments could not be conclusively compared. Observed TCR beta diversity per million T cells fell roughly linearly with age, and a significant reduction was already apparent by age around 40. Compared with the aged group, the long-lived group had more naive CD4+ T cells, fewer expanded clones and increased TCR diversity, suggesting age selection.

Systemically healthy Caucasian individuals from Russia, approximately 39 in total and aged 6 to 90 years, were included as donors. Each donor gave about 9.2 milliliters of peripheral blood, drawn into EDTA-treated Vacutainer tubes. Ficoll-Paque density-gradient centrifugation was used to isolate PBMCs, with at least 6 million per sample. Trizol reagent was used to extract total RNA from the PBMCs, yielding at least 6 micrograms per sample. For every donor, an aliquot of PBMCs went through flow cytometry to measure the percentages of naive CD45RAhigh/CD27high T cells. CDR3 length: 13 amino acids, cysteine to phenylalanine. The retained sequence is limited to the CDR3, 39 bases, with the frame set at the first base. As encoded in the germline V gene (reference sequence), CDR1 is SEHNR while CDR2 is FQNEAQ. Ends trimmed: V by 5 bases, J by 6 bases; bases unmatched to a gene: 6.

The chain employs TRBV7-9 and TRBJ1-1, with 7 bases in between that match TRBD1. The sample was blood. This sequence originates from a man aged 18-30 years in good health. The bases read TGTGCCAGCAGCCTACAGGGGCTGCCTGAAGCTTTCTTT. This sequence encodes CASSLQGLPEAFF. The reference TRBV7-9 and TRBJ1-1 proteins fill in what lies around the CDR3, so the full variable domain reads DTGVSQNPRHKITKRGQNVTFRCDPISEHNRLYWYRQTLGQGPEFLTYFQNEAQLEKSRLLSDRFSAERPKGSFSTLEIQRTEQGDSAMYLCASSLQGLPEAFFGQGTRLTVV.